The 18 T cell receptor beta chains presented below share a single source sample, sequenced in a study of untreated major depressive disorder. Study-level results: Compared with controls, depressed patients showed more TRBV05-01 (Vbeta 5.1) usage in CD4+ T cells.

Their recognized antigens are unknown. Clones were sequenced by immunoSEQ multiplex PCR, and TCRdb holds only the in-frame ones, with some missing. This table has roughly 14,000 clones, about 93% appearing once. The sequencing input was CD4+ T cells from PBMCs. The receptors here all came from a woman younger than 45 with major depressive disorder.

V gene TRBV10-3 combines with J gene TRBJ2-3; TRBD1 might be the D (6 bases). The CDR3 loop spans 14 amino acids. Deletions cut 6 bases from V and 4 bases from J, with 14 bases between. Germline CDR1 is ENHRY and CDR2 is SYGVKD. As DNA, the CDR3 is TGTGCCATCAGCCGGGACATGCCCCCAGATACGCAGTATTTT. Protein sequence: CAISRDMPPDTQYF.

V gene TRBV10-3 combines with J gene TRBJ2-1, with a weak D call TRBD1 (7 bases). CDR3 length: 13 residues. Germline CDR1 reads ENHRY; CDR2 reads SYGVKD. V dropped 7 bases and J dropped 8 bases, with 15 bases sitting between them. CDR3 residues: CAIMTGTGDEQFF. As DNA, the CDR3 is TGTGCCATCATGACAGGGACTGGTGATGAGCAGTTCTTC.

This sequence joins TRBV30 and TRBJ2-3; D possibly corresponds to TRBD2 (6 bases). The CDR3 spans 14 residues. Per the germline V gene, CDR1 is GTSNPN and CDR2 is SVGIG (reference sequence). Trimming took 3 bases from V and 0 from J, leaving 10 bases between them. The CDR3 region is CAWSTGLSTDTQYF. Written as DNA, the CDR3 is TGTGCCTGGAGCACCGGACTAAGCACAGATACGCAGTATTTT.

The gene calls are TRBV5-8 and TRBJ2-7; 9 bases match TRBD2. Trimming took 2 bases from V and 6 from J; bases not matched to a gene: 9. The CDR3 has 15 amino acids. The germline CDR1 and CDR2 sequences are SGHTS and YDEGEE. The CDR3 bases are TGTGCCAGCAGCTTTCTGCGCGGGAGGGTAGGCGAGCAGTACTTC. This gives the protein CASSFLRGRVGEQYF.

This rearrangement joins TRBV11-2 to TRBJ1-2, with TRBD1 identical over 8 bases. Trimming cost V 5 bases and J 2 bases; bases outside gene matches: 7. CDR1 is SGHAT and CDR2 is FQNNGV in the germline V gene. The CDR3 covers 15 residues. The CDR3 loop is CASSGGQGLNYGYTF. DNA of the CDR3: TGTGCCAGCAGCGGAGGACAGGGTCTCAACTATGGCTACACCTTC.

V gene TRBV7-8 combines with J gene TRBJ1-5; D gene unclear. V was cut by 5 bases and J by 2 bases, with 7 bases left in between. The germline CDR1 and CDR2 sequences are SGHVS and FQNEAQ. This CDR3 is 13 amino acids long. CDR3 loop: CASSLTRNQPQHF. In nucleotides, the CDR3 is TGTGCCAGCAGCCTAACTCGCAATCAGCCCCAGCATTTT.

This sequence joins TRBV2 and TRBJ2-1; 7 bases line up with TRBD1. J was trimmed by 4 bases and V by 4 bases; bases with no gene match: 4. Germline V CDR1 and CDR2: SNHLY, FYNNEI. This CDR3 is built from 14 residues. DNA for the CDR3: TGTGCCAGCAGTGGAAGGACAGGTTACAATGAGCAGTTCTTC. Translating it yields CASSGRTGYNEQFF.

The CDR3 coding sequence is TGTGCCAGCAGCTTACGACTAGCGGGGAATGAGCAGTTCTTC. It encodes CASSLRLAGNEQFF. The chain links TRBV5-6 to TRBJ2-1; 11 bases align to TRBD2. The CDR3 is made up of 14 amino acids. V dropped 2 bases and J dropped 7; count of bases not matched to a gene: 2. The V gene's germline CDR1 is SGHDT and CDR2 YYEEEE.

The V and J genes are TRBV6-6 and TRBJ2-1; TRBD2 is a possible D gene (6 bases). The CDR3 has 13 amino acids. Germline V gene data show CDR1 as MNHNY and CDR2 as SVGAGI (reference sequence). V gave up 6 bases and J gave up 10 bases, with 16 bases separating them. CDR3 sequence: CASRSGLRGEQFF. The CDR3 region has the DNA TGTGCCAGCAGGAGCGGGCTCCGGGGGGAGCAGTTCTTC.

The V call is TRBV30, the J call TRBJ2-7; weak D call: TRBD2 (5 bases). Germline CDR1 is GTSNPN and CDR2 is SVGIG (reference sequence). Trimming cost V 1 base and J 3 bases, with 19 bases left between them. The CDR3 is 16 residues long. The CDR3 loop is CAWSGEDSPSRYEQYF. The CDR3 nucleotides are TGTGCCTGGAGTGGTGAGGACTCGCCCAGCCGCTACGAGCAGTACTTC.

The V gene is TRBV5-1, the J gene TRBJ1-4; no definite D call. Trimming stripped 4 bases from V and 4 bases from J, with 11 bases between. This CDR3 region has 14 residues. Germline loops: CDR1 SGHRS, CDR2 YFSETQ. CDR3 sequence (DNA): TGCGCCAGCAGCGAGGAGGCATATAATGAAAAACTGTTTTTT. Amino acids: CASSEEAYNEKLFF.

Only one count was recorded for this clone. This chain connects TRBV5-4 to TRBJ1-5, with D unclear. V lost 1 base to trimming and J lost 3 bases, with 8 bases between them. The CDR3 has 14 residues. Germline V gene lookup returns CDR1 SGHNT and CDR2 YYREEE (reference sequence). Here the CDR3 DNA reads TGTGCCAGCAGCTTGATCGGCACCAATCAGCCCCAGCATTTT. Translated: CASSLIGTNQPQHF.

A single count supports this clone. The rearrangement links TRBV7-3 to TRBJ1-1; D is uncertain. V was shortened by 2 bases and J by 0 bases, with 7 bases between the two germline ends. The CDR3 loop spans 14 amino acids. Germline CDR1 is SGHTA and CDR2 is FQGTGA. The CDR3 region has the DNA TGTGCCAGCAGCTTATCTGGCGTGAACACTGAAGCTTTCTTT. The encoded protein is CASSLSGVNTEAFF.

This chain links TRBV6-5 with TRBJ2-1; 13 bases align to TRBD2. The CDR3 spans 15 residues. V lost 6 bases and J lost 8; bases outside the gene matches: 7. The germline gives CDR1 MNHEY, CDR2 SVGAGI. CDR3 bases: TGTGCCAGCAGCCACGGGACTAGCGGGACCTATGAGCAGTTCTTC. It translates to CASSHGTSGTYEQFF.

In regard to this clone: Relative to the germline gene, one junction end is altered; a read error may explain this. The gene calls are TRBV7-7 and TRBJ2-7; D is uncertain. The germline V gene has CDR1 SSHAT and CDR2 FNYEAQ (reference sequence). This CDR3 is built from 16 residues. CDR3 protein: CASSLRFGVFTYEQYF. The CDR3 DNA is TGTGCTAGCAGCTTGAGGTTTGGCGTTTTCACCTACGAGCAGTACTTC.

The CDR3 sequence is CASSLADYGYTF. The CDR3 DNA reads as TGTGCCAGCAGTTTGGCAGACTATGGCTACACCTTC. The chain links TRBV28 to TRBJ1-2; D is uncertain. The ends were cut back, 3 bases at V and 3 bases at J, with 5 bases in the middle. Germline lookup yields CDR1 MDHEN and CDR2 SYDVKM. The CDR3 length is 12 residues.

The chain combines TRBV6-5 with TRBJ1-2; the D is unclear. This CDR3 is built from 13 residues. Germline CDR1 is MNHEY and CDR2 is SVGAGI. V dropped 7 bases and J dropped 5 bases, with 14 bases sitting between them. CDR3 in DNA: TGTGCCAGCATCTCGCCAGTGACTTATGGCTACACCTTC. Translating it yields CASISPVTYGYTF.

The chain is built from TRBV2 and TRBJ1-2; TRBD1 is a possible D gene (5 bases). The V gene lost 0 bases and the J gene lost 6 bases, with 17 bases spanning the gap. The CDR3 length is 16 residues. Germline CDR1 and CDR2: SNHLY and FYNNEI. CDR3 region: CASSEASPGGTDGYTF. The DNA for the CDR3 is TGTGCCAGCAGTGAAGCGAGTCCAGGAGGGACGGATGGCTACACCTTC.